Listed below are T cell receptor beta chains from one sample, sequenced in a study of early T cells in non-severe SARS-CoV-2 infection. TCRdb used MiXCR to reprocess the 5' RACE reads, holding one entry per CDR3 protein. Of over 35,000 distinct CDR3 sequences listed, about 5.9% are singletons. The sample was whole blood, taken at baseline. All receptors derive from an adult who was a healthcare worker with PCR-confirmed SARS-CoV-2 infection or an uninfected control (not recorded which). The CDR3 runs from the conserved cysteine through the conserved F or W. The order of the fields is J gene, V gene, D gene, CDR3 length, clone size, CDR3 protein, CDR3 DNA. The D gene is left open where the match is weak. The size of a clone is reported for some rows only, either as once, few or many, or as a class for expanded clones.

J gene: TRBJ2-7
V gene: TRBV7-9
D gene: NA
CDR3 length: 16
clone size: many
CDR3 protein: CASSPIRAGAKYEQYF
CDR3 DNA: TGTGCCAGCAGCCCTATCCGAGCAGGGGCGAAATACGAGCAGTACTTC

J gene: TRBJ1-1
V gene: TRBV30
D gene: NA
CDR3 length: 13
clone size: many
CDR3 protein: CAWSGRANTEAFF
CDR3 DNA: TGTGCCTGGAGCGGCCGCGCGAACACTGAAGCTTTCTTT

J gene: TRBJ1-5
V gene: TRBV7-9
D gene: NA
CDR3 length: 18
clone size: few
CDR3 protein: CASSLGHLTGNSNQPQHF
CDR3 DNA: TGTGCCAGCAGCTTAGGCCACCTAACAGGAAATAGCAATCAGCCCCAGCATTTT

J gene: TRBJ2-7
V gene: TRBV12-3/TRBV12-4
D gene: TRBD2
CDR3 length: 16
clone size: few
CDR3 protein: CASSLASGGPSYEQYF
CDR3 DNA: TGTGCCAGCAGTTTAGCTAGCGGGGGGCCCTCCTACGAGCAGTACTTC

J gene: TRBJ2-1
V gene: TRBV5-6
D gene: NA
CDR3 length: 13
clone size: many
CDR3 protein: CASSTPTLNEQFF
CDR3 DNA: TGTGCCAGCAGCACACCGACTTTGAATGAGCAGTTCTTC

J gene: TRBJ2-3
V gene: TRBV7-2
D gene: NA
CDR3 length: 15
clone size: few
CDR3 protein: CASSVQEPSTDTQYF
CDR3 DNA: TGTGCCAGCAGCGTACAGGAGCCTAGCACAGATACGCAGTATTTT

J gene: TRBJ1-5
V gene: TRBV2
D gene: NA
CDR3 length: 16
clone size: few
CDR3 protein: CASSERAGVGNQPQHF
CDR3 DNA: TGTGCCAGCAGTGAAAGGGCAGGGGTCGGCAATCAGCCCCAGCATTTT

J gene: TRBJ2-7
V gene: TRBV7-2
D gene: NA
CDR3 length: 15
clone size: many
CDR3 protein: CASSPFPRGRDEQYF
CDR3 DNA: TGTGCCAGCAGCCCCTTCCCTCGGGGTCGAGATGAGCAGTACTTC

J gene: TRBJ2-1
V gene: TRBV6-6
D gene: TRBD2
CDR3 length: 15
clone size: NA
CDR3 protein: CASSRTSGPYNEQFF
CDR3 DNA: TGTGCCAGCAGTCGAACTAGCGGCCCCTACAATGAGCAGTTCTTC

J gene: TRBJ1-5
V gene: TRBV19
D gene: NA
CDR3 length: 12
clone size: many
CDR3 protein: CASTWSNQPQHF
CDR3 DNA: TGTGCCAGTACGTGGAGCAATCAGCCCCAGCATTTT

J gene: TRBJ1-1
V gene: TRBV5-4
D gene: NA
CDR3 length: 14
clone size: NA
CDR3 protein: CVSSASLMNTKAFF
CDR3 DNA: TGTGTCAGCAGCGCAAGTCTCATGAACACTAAAGCTTTCTTT

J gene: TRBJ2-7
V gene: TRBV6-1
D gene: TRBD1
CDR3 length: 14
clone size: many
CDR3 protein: CASRGDRTTYEQYF
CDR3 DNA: TGTGCCAGCAGGGGGGACAGGACCACCTACGAGCAGTACTTC

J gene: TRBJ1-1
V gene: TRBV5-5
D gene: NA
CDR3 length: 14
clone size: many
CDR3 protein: CASSLMGPGTEAFF
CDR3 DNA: TGTGCCAGCAGCTTAATGGGGCCAGGCACTGAAGCTTTCTTT

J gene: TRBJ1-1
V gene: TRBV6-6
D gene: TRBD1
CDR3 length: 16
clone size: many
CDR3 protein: CASSLPPFEQGNPAFF
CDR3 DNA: TGTGCCAGCAGTCTTCCCCCATTTGAACAGGGGAATCCAGCTTTCTTT

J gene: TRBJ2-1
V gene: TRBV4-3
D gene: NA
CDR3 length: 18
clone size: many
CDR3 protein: CASSPGRIAGGSYNEQFF
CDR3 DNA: TGCGCCAGCAGCCCGGGTCGTATCGCGGGCGGCTCCTACAATGAGCAGTTCTTC

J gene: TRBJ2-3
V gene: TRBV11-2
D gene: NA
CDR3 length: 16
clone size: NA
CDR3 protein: CASSARGAGNGDTQYF
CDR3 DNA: TGTGCCAGCAGCGCCCGGGGAGCGGGCAACGGGGATACGCAGTATTTT

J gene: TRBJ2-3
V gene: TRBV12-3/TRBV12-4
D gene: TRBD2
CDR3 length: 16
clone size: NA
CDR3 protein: CASSFLAGGSTDTQYF
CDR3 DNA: TGTGCCAGCAGTTTCCTGGCGGGGGGCAGCACAGATACGCAGTATTTT

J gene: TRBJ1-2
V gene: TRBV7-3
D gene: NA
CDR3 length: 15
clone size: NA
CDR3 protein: CASSPQPELNYGYTF
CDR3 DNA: TGTGCCAGCAGCCCCCAGCCGGAACTCAACTATGGCTACACCTTC

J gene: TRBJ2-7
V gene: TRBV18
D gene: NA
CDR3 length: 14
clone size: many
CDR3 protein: CASSRDQGKDEQYF
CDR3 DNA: TGTGCCAGCTCAAGGGATCAGGGGAAGGACGAGCAGTACTTC

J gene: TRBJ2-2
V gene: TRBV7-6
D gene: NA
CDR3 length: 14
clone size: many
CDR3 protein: CASRRQEYTGELFF
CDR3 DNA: TGTGCCAGCAGGCGACAGGAGTACACCGGGGAGCTGTTTTTT

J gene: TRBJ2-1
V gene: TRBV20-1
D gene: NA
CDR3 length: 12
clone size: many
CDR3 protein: CSASGAYNEQFF
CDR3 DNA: TGCAGTGCTAGCGGGGCTTACAATGAGCAGTTCTTC

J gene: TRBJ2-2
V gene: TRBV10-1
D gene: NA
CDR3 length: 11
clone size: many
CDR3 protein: CASSTNGELFF
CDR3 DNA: TGCGCCAGCTCCACAAACGGGGAGCTGTTTTTT

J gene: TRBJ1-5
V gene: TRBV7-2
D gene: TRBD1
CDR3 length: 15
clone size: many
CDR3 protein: CASSLEGTGNQPQHF
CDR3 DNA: TGTGCCAGCAGCTTAGAAGGGACAGGGAATCAGCCCCAGCATTTT

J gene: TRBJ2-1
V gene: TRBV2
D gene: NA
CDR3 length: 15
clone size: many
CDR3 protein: CASSEWTSSYNEQFF
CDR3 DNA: TGTGCCAGCAGTGAATGGACGAGCTCCTACAATGAGCAGTTCTTC

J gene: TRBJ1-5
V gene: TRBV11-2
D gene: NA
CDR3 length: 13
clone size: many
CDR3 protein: CASSLGQNQPQHF
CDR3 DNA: TGTGCCAGCAGCTTAGGGCAGAATCAGCCCCAGCATTTT

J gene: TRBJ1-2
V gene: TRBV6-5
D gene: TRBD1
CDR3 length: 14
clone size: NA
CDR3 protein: CASSLTTGLDGYTF
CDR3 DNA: TGTGCCAGCAGCCTAACGACAGGGCTGGATGGCTACACCTTC

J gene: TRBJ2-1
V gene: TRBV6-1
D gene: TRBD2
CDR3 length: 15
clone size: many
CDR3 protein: CASSHRLAGDNEQFF
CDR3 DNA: TGTGCCAGCAGCCACCGACTAGCGGGGGACAATGAGCAGTTCTTC

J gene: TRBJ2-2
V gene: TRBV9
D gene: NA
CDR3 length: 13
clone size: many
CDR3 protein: CASSPPGTGELFF
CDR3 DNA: TGTGCCAGCAGCCCACCAGGGACCGGGGAGCTGTTTTTT

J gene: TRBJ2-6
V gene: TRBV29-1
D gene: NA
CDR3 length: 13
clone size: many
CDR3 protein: CSVYRSGANVLTF
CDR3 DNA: TGCAGCGTCTACCGGTCTGGGGCCAACGTCCTGACTTTC

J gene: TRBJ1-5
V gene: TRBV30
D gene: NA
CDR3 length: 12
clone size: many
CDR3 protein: CAWSEGGGPQHF
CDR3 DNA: TGTGCCTGGAGTGAAGGTGGAGGGCCCCAGCATTTT

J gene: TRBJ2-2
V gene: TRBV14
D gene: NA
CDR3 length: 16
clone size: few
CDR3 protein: CASSQVPGHNTGELFF
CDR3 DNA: TGTGCCAGCAGCCAAGTTCCGGGGCATAACACCGGGGAGCTGTTTTTT

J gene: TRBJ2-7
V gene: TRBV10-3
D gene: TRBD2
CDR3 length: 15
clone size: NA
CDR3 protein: CAISESSGGVYEQYF
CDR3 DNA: TGTGCCATCAGTGAATCAAGCGGGGGAGTCTACGAGCAGTACTTC

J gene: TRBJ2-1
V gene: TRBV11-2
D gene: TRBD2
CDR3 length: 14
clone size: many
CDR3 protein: CASSFTSGNNEQFF
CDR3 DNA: TGTGCCAGCAGCTTTACTAGCGGCAACAATGAGCAGTTCTTC

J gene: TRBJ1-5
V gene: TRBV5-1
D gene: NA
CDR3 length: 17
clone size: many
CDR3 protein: CASSLAKSCRVGQPQHF
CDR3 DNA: TGCGCCAGCAGCTTGGCCAAATCGTGCAGGGTTGGACAGCCCCAGCATTTT

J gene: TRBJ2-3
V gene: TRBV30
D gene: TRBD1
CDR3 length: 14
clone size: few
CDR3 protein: CAWSEGTGTDTQYF
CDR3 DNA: TGTGCCTGGAGTGAAGGGACAGGGACAGATACGCAGTATTTT

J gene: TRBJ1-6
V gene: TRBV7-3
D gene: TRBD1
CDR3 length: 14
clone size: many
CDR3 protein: CASRGTGDFSPLHF
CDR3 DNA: TGTGCCAGCAGGGGGACAGGGGATTTTTCACCCCTCCACTTT

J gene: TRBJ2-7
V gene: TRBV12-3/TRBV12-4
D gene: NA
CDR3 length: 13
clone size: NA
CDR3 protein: CASSLGHLYEQYF
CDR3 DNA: TGTGCCAGCAGTCTTGGACACCTCTACGAGCAGTACTTC

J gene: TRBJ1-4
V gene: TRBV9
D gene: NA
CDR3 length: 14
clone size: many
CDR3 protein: CASSVAAASEKLFF
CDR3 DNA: TGTGCCAGCAGCGTAGCAGCGGCGAGTGAAAAACTGTTTTTT

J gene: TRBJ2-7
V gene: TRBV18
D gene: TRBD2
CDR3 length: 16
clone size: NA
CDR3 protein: CASSPPAGGRKNEQYF
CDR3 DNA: TGTGCCAGCTCACCACCTGCGGGGGGGCGAAAGAACGAGCAGTACTTC

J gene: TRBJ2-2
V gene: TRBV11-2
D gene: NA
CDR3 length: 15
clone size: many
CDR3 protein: CASSWGGQRTGELFF
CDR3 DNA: TGTGCCAGCAGCTGGGGGGGACAGCGCACCGGGGAGCTGTTTTTT

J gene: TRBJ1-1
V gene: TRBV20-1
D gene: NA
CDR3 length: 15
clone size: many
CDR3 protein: CSARVFRRGNTEAFF
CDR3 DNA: TGCAGTGCTAGAGTTTTTAGGAGGGGGAACACTGAAGCTTTCTTT

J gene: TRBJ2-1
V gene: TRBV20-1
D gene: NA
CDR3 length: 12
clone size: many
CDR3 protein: CSSAATYNEQFF
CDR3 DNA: TGCAGTTCAGCCGCAACCTACAATGAGCAGTTCTTC

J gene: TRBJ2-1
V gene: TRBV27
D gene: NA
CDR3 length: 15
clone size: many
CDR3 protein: CASSLTGWSYTEQFF
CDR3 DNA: TGTGCCAGCAGTTTGACAGGTTGGAGCTACACTGAGCAGTTCTTC

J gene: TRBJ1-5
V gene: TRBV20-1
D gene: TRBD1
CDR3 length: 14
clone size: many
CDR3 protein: CSAGKTGGNQPQHF
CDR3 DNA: TGCAGTGCTGGAAAGACAGGGGGCAATCAGCCCCAGCATTTT

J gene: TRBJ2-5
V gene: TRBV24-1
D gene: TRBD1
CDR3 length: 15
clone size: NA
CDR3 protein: CATSETGTDKETQYF
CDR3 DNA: TGTGCCACCAGTGAAACCGGGACAGATAAAGAGACCCAGTACTTC

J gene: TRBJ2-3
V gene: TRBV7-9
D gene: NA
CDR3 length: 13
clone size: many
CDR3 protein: CASSLPGSDTQYF
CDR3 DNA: TGTGCCAGCAGCCTGCCGGGATCTGATACGCAGTATTTT

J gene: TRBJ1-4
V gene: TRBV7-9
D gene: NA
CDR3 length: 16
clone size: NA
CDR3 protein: CASSLVPDRPNEKLFF
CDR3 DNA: TGTGCCAGCAGCTTAGTTCCAGATCGGCCTAATGAAAAACTGTTTTTT

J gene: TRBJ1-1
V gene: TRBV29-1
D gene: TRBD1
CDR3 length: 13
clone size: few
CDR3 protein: CSVDAQGAIEAFF
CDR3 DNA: TGCAGCGTTGACGCACAGGGGGCCATTGAAGCTTTCTTT

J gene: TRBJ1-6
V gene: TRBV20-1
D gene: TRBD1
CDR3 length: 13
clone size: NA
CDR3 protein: CTLSGQANSPLHF
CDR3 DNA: TGCACCCTCTCGGGACAGGCTAATTCACCCCTCCACTTT

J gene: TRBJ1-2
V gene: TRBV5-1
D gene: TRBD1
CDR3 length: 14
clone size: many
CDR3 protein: CATIPGQATYGYTF
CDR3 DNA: TGCGCCACCATACCGGGACAGGCGACCTATGGCTACACCTTC